These 8 T cell receptor beta chains share one sample of origin, sequenced in a study of T cell responses to AZD1222 COVID-19 vaccine. TCRdb's copy holds only in-frame clones and misses some; the assay was immunoSEQ multiplex PCR. The repertoire includes some 100,000 clones, approximately 90% of them detected once, and about 5% sits in the top ten. This material consisted of peripheral blood, taken on day 0 of AZD1222 vaccination. The receptors stem from an adult in good health.

This chain uses TRBV7-9 with TRBJ2-1; the match to TRBD2 covers 8 bases. Germline V gives CDR1 SEHNR, CDR2 FQNEAQ (reference sequence). J was trimmed by 9 bases and V by 7 bases; bases with no gene match: 20. The CDR3 totals 17 residues. The CDR3 nucleotides are TGTGCCAGCACCCCCCTCGCCCCAGCGCGGGAGGCCGCTGAGCAGTTCTTC. Translated, it gives CASTPLAPAREAAEQFF.

The chain combines TRBV30 with TRBJ2-7, with D perhaps TRBD1 (8 bases). The CDR3 has 14 residues. Deletions cut 2 bases from V and 0 bases from J, with 11 bases between. Germline CDR1 reads GTSNPN; CDR2 reads SVGIG (reference sequence). This CDR3 reads CAWSTGGVSYEQYF. CDR3 coding DNA: TGTGCCTGGAGTACAGGGGGGGTCTCCTACGAGCAGTACTTC.

J is TRBJ2-2 and V is TRBV19; maybe TRBD2 (6 bases). This CDR3 contains 16 residues. Germline CDR1 reads LNHDA; CDR2 reads SQIVND (reference sequence). Between the trimmed V and J ends, which lost 6 bases and 0 bases, there was a span of 14 bases. CDR3 region: CASRKSSEANTGELFF. The CDR3 DNA follows: TGTGCCAGTAGGAAGTCTAGCGAAGCGAACACCGGGGAGCTGTTTTTT.

The J gene is TRBJ2-7, the V gene TRBV3-1 (or the pseudogene TRBV3-2); 8 positions agree with TRBD1. Per the germline V gene, CDR1 is LGHDT and CDR2 is YNNKEL (reference sequence). J gave up 5 bases and V 1 base, and 7 bases lay outside the gene matches. The CDR3 loop spans 15 amino acids. DNA of the CDR3: TGTGCCAGCAGCCAAGGACAGGGGTTCACAAACGAGCAGTACTTC. It specifies CASSQGQGFTNEQYF.

The rearrangement uses TRBV10-1 and TRBJ2-3; 10 bases map to TRBD1. Germline CDR1 and CDR2: WNHNN and SYGVQD (reference sequence). V lost 6 bases, J lost 0 bases, and 3 bases stayed unmatched. The CDR3 extends over 15 amino acids. The CDR3 is CASSPGQGSTDTQYF. Here the CDR3 DNA reads TGCGCCAGCAGCCCGGGACAGGGGAGCACAGATACGCAGTATTTT.

This clone was seen a single time. The CDR3 DNA follows: TGCGCCAGCAGTCAATCGGTGAGTGGCTACACCTTC. The encoded protein is CASSQSVSGYTF. The rearrangement joins TRBV23-1 to TRBJ1-2; D unresolved. TRBV23-1 is an open reading frame whose function is uncertain. The CDR3 consists of 12 residues. V lost 0 bases to trimming and J lost 7 bases, with 6 bases between them.

This rearrangement joins TRBV5-1 to TRBJ1-1, with D perhaps matching TRBD1 (6 bases). The V end lost 0 bases, the J end lost 0 bases, and 15 bases lay between the germline ends. This CDR3 comprises 17 residues. Germline CDR1 is SGHRS and CDR2 is YFSETQ. The CDR3 DNA is TGCGCCAGCAGCTTGGAGGTGGCGACAGGCATGAACACTGAAGCTTTCTTT. Its translation: CASSLEVATGMNTEAFF.

This chain uses TRBV7-2 with TRBJ1-5; a possible D gene is TRBD1 (5 bases). The CDR3 loop spans 14 amino acids. V was shortened by 5 bases and J by 1 base, with 9 bases between the two germline ends. Germline V gives CDR1 SGHTA, CDR2 FQGNSA. The CDR3 bases are TGTGCCAGCAGCCCTCAGGGAAGCAATCAGCCCCAGCATTTT. It specifies CASSPQGSNQPQHF.